Presented here are 2 T cell receptor beta chains from one specimen sequenced in a study of OX40 agonist ivuxolimab in advanced cancers. The data were produced by immunoSEQ multiplex PCR, yet TCRdb's version contains in-frame clones alone and is incomplete. The sample has 70,000 or so clones, approximately 86% seen once. Sequenced here: CD4+ or CD8+ T cells sorted from blood, sampled in a trial of the OX40 agonist ivuxolimab. All receptors derive from an adult with an advanced solid tumor such as melanoma, head and neck, liver or kidney cancer.

J is TRBJ1-4 and V is TRBV28; 8 nucleotides agree with TRBD1. V trimming: 6 bases; J trimming: 2 bases; junction bases outside the gene matches: 8. The CDR3 has 16 amino acids. Per the germline V gene, CDR1 is MDHEN and CDR2 is SYDVKM. The DNA for the CDR3 is TGTGCCAGCAGGGCCAGGGGGCGTAATACTAATGAAAAACTGTTTTTT. This translates into CASRARGRNTNEKLFF.

This clone is a singleton in its sample. The chain links TRBV19 to TRBJ1-6, with 8 bases fitting TRBD1. CDR1 and CDR2 (germline): LNHDA, SQIVND (reference sequence). J was trimmed by 10 bases and V by 0 bases; bases with no gene match: 5. This CDR3 comprises 15 residues. CDR3 residues: CASSIDPTGVSPLHF. In nucleotides, the CDR3 is TGTGCCAGTAGTATAGATCCGACAGGGGTCTCACCCCTCCACTTT. Full variable domain (remainder filled in from reference TRBV19 and TRBJ1-6): DGGITQSPKYLFRKEGQNVTLSCEQNLNHDAMYWYRQDPGQGLRLIYYSQIVNDFQKGDIAEGYSVSREKKESFPLTVTSAQKNPTAFYLCASSIDPTGVSPLHFGNGTRLTVT.